This TCR beta chain is from a study of blood T cell repertoires in COVID-19. Study at large: Both acute and convalescent COVID-19 samples were obtained from the United States, Italy and Spain. Sample material is recorded as cDNA or gDNA derived from T cells, B-cell-depleted T cells, or PBMCs.

In the authors' methods: Reference gene primer amplification gave nucleated cell count estimates. Data came from immunoSEQ multiplex PCR; TCRdb stores just in-frame clones and leaves some out. The V and J calls and clone size are taken from that table; D and trimming were inferred from the DNA. The data show under 350,000 clones, 89% seen once. Germline CDR1 reads SGHVS; CDR2 reads FNYEAQ. Trimming cost V 2 bases and J 5 bases; bases outside gene matches: 7. The CDR3 is 15 residues long. Sequenced sample: PBMCs or T cells enriched from blood (not recorded which). The V and J genes are TRBV7-6 and TRBJ2-7, with TRBD1 identical over 9 bases. The receptor comes from a woman between 35 and 50 years old who had recovered from COVID-19. The CDR3 spells CASSLPGTGTNEQYF. In DNA, the CDR3 is TGTGCCAGCAGCTTACCCGGGACAGGGACCAACGAGCAGTACTTC.